This T cell receptor (beta chain) was recovered during a study of T-cell reconstitution after alpha-beta-depleted transplantation in children. As regards this clonotype: Its matching antigen is unknown.

Unique molecular identifiers tagged the TCRbeta library. TCRdb processed the PCR reads anew with MiXCR; each CDR3 protein has one entry. The table includes approximately 230,000 distinct CDR3 sequences, roughly a quarter detected once. Study-level results: At the one-year point after transplant, T-cell counts and TCRbeta diversity were found to come mostly from T cells that had been newly produced. Recipient T cells and thymic progenitors that survived gave rise to the high TCRbeta diversity observed at day 60 in some patients. Alpha-beta T cells about two months after transplant reportedly derived from several hundred expanded graft clones.

The V gene lost 4 bases and the J gene lost 10 bases, with 14 bases spanning the gap. Germline V CDR1 and CDR2: LGHDT, YNNKEL (reference sequence). The CDR3 has 13 residues. The receptor was isolated from a female patient aged 2-9 years who had a stem cell transplant for congenital amegakaryocytic thrombocytopenia, so the T cells may come from the graft donor. The chain carries TRBV3-1 and TRBJ2-1; tentative D call: TRBD2 (6 bases). Material: PBMCs, mostly from graft donor cells, obtained 360 days after TCRalphabeta/CD19-depleted stem cell transplant. CDR3 region: CASSRESLAEQFF. In nucleotides, the CDR3 is TGTGCCAGCAGCCGAGAAAGCCTAGCGGAGCAGTTCTTC.